The rows below give T cell receptor beta chains drawn from one sample of a study of blood T cells in healthy people across ages. TCRdb fed the 5' RACE reads into MiXCR, producing one record per CDR3 protein. The profile covers about 1.5 million distinct CDR3 sequences, with roughly 45% appearing a single time and approximately 7.9% taken by the ten largest. Sequencing was carried out using blood. Receptors originate from a woman between 18 and 30 years old in good health. Each CDR3 is given with its conserved first and last residue. The order of the fields is clone size, J gene, V gene, D gene, CDR3 DNA, CDR3 protein. D genes are given only for firm matches. Size is omitted from some rows. Given values are once, few, many or a class for expanded clones.

abundance: NA; j_gene: TRBJ2-1; v_gene: TRBV6-6; d_gene: NA; CDR3nt: TGTGCCAGCGCCCGGTCCTACAATGAGCAGTTCTTC; CDR3aa: CASARSYNEQFF
abundance: few; j_gene: TRBJ2-1; v_gene: TRBV5-5; d_gene: NA; CDR3nt: TGTGCCAGCAGCCTCCTGACCGGGCATGATGAGCAGTTCTTC; CDR3aa: CASSLLTGHDEQFF
abundance: few; j_gene: TRBJ2-7; v_gene: TRBV2; d_gene: NA; CDR3nt: TGTGCCAGCAGAGACGGACGGGGATCCTACGAGCAGTACTTC; CDR3aa: CASRDGRGSYEQYF
abundance: NA; j_gene: TRBJ2-5; v_gene: TRBV6-2/TRBV6-3; d_gene: NA; CDR3nt: TGTGCCAGCAGTTCCCAAAAAGCGGAGACCCAGTACTTC; CDR3aa: CASSSQKAETQYF
abundance: few; j_gene: TRBJ1-5; v_gene: TRBV27; d_gene: TRBD1; CDR3nt: TGTGCCAGCAGCCGGACAGGGTTGGGGAGCAATCAGCCCCAGCATTTT; CDR3aa: CASSRTGLGSNQPQHF
abundance: NA; j_gene: TRBJ2-7; v_gene: TRBV29-1; d_gene: NA; CDR3nt: TGCAGCTTACACCAACAGGGTTCATACGAGCAGTACTTC; CDR3aa: CSLHQQGSYEQYF
abundance: NA; j_gene: TRBJ2-1; v_gene: TRBV10-3; d_gene: TRBD2; CDR3nt: TGTGCCATCACTGGGACTAGCGGGGGGGCCGCCTACAATGAGCAGTTCTTC; CDR3aa: CAITGTSGGAAYNEQFF
abundance: NA; j_gene: TRBJ2-7; v_gene: TRBV5-1; d_gene: NA; CDR3nt: TGCGCCGGCAGAGACGGGAAAAACTCCTACGAGCAGTACTTC; CDR3aa: CAGRDGKNSYEQYF
abundance: few; j_gene: TRBJ2-2; v_gene: TRBV29-1; d_gene: NA; CDR3nt: TGCAGCGTGCCTAAGAGCGGAATAGCGAACACCGGGGAGCTGTTTTTT; CDR3aa: CSVPKSGIANTGELFF
abundance: NA; j_gene: TRBJ2-5; v_gene: TRBV10-3; d_gene: NA; CDR3nt: TGTGCCATCGCCCAGGGGAAGTCGGGGGAGACCCAGTACTTC; CDR3aa: CAIAQGKSGETQYF